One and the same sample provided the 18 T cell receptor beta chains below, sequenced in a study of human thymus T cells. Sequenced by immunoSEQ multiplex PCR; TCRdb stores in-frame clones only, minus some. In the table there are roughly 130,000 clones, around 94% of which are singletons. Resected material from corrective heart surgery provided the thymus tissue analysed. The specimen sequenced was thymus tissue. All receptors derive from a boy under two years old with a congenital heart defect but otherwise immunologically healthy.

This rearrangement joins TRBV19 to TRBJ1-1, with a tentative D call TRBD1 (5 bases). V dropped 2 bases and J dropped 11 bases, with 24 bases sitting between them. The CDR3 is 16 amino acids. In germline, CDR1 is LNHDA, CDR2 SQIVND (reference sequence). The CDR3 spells CASSILRPSREVVAFF. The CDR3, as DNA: TGTGCCAGTAGTATACTCCGGCCGTCCAGGGAGGTTGTTGCTTTCTTT.

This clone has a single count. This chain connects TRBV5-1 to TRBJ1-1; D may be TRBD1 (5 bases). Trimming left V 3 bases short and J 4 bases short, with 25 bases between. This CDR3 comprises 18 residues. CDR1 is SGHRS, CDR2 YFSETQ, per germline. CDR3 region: CASSYRAAGTLASTEAFF. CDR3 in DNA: TGCGCCAGCAGCTATCGAGCCGCCGGGACCCTCGCGAGCACTGAAGCTTTCTTT.

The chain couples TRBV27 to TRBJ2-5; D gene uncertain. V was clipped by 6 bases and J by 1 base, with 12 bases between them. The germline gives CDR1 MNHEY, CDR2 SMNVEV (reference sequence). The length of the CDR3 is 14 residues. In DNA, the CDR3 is TGTGCCAGCAGGCCTCTAGGGATCCAAGAGACCCAGTACTTC. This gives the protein CASRPLGIQETQYF.

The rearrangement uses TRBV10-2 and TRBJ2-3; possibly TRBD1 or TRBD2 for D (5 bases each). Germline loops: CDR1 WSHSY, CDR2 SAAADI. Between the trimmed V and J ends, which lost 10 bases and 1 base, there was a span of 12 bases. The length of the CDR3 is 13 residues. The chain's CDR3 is CATRGPGTDTQYF. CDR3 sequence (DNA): TGCGCCACTCGGGGACCGGGCACAGATACGCAGTATTTT.

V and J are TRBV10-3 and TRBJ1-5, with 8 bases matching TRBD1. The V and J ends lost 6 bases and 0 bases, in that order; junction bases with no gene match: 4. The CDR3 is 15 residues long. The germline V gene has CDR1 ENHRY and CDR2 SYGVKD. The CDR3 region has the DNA TGTGCCATCAGGGCGGGACAGGATAGCAATCAGCCCCAGCATTTT. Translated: CAIRAGQDSNQPQHF.

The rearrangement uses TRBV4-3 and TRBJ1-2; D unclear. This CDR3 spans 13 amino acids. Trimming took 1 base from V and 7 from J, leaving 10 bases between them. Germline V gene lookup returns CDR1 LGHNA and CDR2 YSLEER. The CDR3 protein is CASSQAGTGGYTF. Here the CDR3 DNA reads TGCGCCAGCAGCCAAGCAGGAACTGGTGGCTACACCTTC.

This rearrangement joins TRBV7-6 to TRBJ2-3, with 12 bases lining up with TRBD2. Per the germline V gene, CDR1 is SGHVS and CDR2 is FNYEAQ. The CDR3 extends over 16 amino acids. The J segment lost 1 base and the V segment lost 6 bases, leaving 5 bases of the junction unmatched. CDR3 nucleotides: TGTGCCAGCAGGCGCTCTAGCGGGGGGGGCACAGATACGCAGTATTTT. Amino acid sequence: CASRRSSGGGTDTQYF. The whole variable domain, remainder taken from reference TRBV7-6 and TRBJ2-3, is GAGVSQSPRYKVTKRGQDVALRCDPISGHVSLYWYRQALGQGPEFLTYFNYEAQQDKSGLPNDRFSAERPEGSISTLTIQRTEQRDSAMYRCASRRSSGGGTDTQYFGPGTRLTVL.

In nucleotides, the CDR3 is TGTGCCAGCAGTGAAGCCGTAGCGAATTCACCCCTCCACTTT. Protein sequence: CASSEAVANSPLHF. V usage is TRBV2 and J usage is TRBJ1-6; D remains unclear. V lost 0 bases to trimming and J lost 7 bases, with 7 bases between them. The germline V gene encodes CDR1 SNHLY and CDR2 FYNNEI. The CDR3 length is 14 residues.

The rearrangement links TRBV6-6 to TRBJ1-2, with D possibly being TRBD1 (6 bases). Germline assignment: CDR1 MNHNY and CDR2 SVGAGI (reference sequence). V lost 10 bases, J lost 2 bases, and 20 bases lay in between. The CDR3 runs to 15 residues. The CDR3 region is CATVLWGRGNYGYTF. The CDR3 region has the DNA TGTGCCACCGTTTTGTGGGGGAGGGGGAACTATGGCTACACCTTC.

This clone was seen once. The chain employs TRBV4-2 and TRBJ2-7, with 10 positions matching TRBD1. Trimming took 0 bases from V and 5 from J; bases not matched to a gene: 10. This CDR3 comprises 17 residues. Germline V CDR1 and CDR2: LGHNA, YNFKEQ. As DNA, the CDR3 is TGTGCCAGCAGCCAAGATTCGGCGGGACAGGGGAAGCACGAGCAGTACTTC. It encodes CASSQDSAGQGKHEQYF.

CDR3 coding DNA: TGTGCCAGCACCTTCCGTGCGGACGGGTACAATGAGCAGTTCTTC. This encodes CASTFRADGYNEQFF. The chain couples TRBV7-9 to TRBJ2-1, with unresolved D. V was cut by 7 bases and J by 4 bases, with 17 bases left in between. This CDR3 contains 15 residues. Germline loops: CDR1 SEHNR, CDR2 FQNEAQ (reference sequence).

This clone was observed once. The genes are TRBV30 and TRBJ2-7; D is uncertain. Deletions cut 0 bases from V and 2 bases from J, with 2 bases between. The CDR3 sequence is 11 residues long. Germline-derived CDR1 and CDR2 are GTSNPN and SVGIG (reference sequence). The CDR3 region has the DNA TGTGCCTGGAGTGTGGCCTACGAGCAGTACTTC. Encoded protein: CAWSVAYEQYF.

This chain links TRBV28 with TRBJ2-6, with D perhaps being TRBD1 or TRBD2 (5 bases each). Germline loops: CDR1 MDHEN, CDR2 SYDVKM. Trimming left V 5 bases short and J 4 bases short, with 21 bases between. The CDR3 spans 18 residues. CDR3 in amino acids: CASSPPRDGLKGANVLTF. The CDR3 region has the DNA TGTGCCAGCAGTCCGCCCCGGGACGGTTTAAAAGGGGCCAACGTCCTGACTTTC.

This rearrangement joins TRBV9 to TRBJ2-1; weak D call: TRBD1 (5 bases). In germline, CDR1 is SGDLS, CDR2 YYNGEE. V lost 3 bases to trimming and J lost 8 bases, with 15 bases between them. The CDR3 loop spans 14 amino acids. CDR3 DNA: TGTGCCAGCAGCGCCGTAGGGGCTAGGTATGAGCAGTTCTTC. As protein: CASSAVGARYEQFF.

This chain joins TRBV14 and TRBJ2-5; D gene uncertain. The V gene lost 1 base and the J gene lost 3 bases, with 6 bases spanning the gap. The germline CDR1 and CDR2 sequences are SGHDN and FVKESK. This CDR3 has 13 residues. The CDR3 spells CASSQGLKETQYF. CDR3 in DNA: TGTGCCAGCAGCCAAGGACTGAAAGAGACCCAGTACTTC.

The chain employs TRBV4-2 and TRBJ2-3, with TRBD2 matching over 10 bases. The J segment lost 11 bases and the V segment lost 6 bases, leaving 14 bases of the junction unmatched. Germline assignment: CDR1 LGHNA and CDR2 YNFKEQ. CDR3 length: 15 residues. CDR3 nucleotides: TGTGCCAGCAGTCCCTATAGCGGGGGGTCCCCCCGGCAGTATTTT. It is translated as CASSPYSGGSPRQYF.

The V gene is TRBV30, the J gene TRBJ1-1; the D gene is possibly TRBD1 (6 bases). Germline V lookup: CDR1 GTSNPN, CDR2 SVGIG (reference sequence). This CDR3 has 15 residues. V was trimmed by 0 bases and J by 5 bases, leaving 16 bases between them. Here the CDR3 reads CAWSVYGGAETEAFF. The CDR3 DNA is TGTGCCTGGAGTGTATACGGGGGGGCGGAAACTGAAGCTTTCTTT.

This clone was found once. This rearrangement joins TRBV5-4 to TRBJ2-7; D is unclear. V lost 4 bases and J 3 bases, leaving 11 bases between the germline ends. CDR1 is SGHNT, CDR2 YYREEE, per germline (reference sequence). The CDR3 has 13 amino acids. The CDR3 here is CASSPGPRYEQYF. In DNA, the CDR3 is TGTGCCAGCAGCCCAGGCCCCCGCTACGAGCAGTACTTC.